This TCR beta chain is drawn from a study of shared clonotypes between healthy human individuals. Overall study context: CD4 naive and CD4 memory each took three plates per donor, while CD8 naive took two and CD8 memory one.

V was trimmed by 4 bases and J by 4 bases, leaving 14 bases between them. This CDR3 has 14 residues. CDR1 is SGHRS, CDR2 YFSETQ, per germline. The data were produced by immunoSEQ multiplex PCR, yet TCRdb's version contains in-frame clones alone and is incomplete. This sample carries over 950,000 clones, about 72% of them seen once, and the ten largest clones take more than 0.85%. There are a few counts of this clone. J is TRBJ1-1 and V is TRBV5-1, with D possibly TRBD1 on 5 matching bases. Sample: memory CD4+ T cells from PBMCs. Subset reported: CD45RA-negative fraction. The source is a man in his late teens or twenties in good health. Some clones in this sample may be carry-over from other donors' samples. The CDR3 loop is CASSKGRTGTEAFF. The CDR3 nucleotides read TGCGCCAGCAGCAAGGGACGTACGGGCACTGAAGCTTTCTTT. The full variable domain, in which reference TRBV5-1 and TRBJ1-1 provide the parts outside the CDR3, is KAGVTQTPRYLIKTRGQQVTLSCSPISGHRSVSWYQQTPGQGLQFLFEYFSETQRNKGNFPGRFSGRQFSNSRSEMNVSTLELGDSALYLCASSKGRTGTEAFFGQGTRLTVV.